These T cell receptor beta chains were read from a single sample in a study of blood T cell repertoires in COVID-19. Data came from immunoSEQ multiplex PCR; TCRdb stores just in-frame clones and leaves some out. This table holds more than 90,000 clones, about 89% found once. Sample: peripheral blood. Receptors were obtained from a woman aged 25 to 39 with acute or convalescent COVID-19. Both conserved end residues are part of each CDR3. D genes are given only for firm matches. Some rows have no size entry. The others give once, few or many, or a class for an expanded clone.

V gene	J gene	D gene	clone size	CDR3 protein	CDR3 DNA
TRBV9	TRBJ2-5	NA	once	CASSPPNSRGTQYF	TGTGCCAGCAGCCCCCCAAACTCCCGAGGGACCCAGTACTTC
TRBV15	TRBJ2-2	TRBD1	NA	CATSSQDRGHTGELFF	TGTGCCACCAGCAGCCAGGACAGGGGGCACACCGGGGAGCTGTTTTTT
TRBV5-4	TRBJ1-6	NA	NA	CASSLDRANSPLHF	TGTGCCAGCAGCTTAGACAGAGCTAATTCACCCCTCCACTTT
TRBV28	TRBJ1-2	NA	NA	CASSLYHSGITF	TGTGCCAGCAGTTTATATCACAGTGGTATCACCTTC
TRBV6-5	TRBJ1-4	TRBD1	NA	CASFEWDSENEKLFF	TGTGCCAGCTTTGAGTGGGACAGTGAAAATGAAAAACTGTTTTTT
TRBV3-1/TRBV3-2	TRBJ1-1	TRBD1	few	CASKRTGVGNTEAFF	TGTGCCAGCAAGAGGACAGGGGTCGGGAACACTGAAGCTTTCTTT
TRBV18	TRBJ2-7	TRBD1	NA	CASSQEDREPFYEQYF	TGTGCCAGCTCACAGGAGGACAGGGAGCCTTTTTACGAGCAGTACTTC
TRBV30	TRBJ1-1	NA	NA	CAWTRVGVEAFF	TGTGCCTGGACCCGGGTAGGGGTCGAAGCTTTCTTT
TRBV5-6	TRBJ1-4	TRBD1	NA	CASSRWTGSAGSANEKLFF	TGTGCCAGCAGCCGCTGGACAGGGTCCGCAGGCAGTGCTAATGAAAAACTGTTTTTT
TRBV6-2/TRBV6-3	TRBJ2-7	TRBD2	NA	CASRYSQRGGRGEQYF	TGTGCCAGCAGATACTCCCAGCGGGGGGGCCGGGGCGAGCAGTACTTC
TRBV2	TRBJ2-1	NA	NA	CASSPREYGRNEQFF	TGTGCCAGCAGCCCCAGGGAGTATGGGAGGAATGAGCAGTTCTTC
TRBV4-2	TRBJ2-7	TRBD2	NA	CASSPWTSGGYEQYF	TGTGCCAGCAGTCCTTGGACTAGCGGGGGATACGAGCAGTACTTC
TRBV5-8	TRBJ2-1	TRBD1	NA	CASSPRTGRDEQFF	TGTGCCAGCAGCCCAAGGACAGGGCGAGATGAGCAGTTCTTC
TRBV19	TRBJ1-5	NA	once	CASSIYPMGNQPQHF	TGTGCCAGTAGTATCTACCCAATGGGCAATCAGCCCCAGCATTTT
TRBV5-6	TRBJ1-2	TRBD1	NA	CASSRDRNNYGYTF	TGTGCCAGCAGCCGGGACAGAAATAACTATGGCTACACCTTC